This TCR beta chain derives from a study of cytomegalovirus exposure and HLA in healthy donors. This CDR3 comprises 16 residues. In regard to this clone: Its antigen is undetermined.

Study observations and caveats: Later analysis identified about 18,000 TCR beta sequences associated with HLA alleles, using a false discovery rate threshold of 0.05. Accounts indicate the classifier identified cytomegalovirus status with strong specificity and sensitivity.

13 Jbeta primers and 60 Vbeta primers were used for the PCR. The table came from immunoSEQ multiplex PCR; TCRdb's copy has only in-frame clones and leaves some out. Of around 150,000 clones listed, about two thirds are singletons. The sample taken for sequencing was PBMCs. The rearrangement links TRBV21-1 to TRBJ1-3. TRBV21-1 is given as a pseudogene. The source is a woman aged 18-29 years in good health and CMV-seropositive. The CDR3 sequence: CASRGGEMVAGNTIYF. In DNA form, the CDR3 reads TGTGCCAGCAGGGGAGGGGAAATGGTTGCTGGAAACACCATATATTTT.